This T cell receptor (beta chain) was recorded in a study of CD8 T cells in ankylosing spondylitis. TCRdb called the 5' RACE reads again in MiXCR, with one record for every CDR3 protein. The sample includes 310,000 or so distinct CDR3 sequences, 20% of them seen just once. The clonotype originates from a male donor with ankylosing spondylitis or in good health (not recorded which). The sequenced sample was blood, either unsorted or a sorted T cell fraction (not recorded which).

The CDR3 nucleotides read TGTGCCAGCACCAACCTCGACACCGGGGAGCTGTTTTTT. Residues: CASTNLDTGELFF. The V and J genes are TRBV5-5 and TRBJ2-2; D call uncertain. The CDR3 has 13 amino acids. Germline V gene lookup returns CDR1 SGHKS and CDR2 YYEKEE (reference sequence). V was shortened by 6 bases and J by 3 bases, with 9 bases between the two germline ends.